This TCR beta chain was obtained from a study of blood T cell repertoires in COVID-19. Study summary: T cells, B-cell-depleted T cells, or PBMCs supplied cDNA or gDNA.

Repertoires were generated with immunoSEQ multiplex PCR, while TCRdb's copy carries only in-frame clones and drops some. The data show 90,000 or so clones, approximately 86% seen once. The CDR3 runs to 14 residues. Germline assignment: CDR1 KGHDR and CDR2 SFDVKD. V lost 5 bases and J lost 5; bases outside the gene matches: 4. The chain carries TRBV24-1 and TRBJ2-3, with 9 bases that match TRBD2. The sample was peripheral blood. The receptor's source is a man older than 75 with active or convalescent COVID-19. The DNA for the CDR3 is TGTGCCACCAGTGTAGCGGGAGTTATAGATACGCAGTATTTT. It yields the protein CATSVAGVIDTQYF.